The TCR beta chain under discussion was sequenced for a study of blood T cell repertoires in COVID-19. Looked up from germline, CDR1 is KGHDR and CDR2 is SFDVKD. CDR3 size: 18 residues. V lost 7 bases and J 0 bases, leaving 18 bases between the germline ends. The data were produced by immunoSEQ multiplex PCR, yet TCRdb's version contains in-frame clones alone and is incomplete. The data contain tens of thousands of clones, around 86% of them singletons. The material sequenced was peripheral blood. The TCR sequence derives from a man between 70 and 80 years old with acute or convalescent COVID-19. V and J are TRBV24-1 and TRBJ1-6, with D hard to call. CDR3 sequence: CATRGSGRSRSYNSPLHF. CDR3 coding DNA: TGTGCCACCAGAGGTTCGGGGAGGTCACGCTCCTATAATTCACCCCTCCACTTT.